The 27 T cell receptor beta chains below were found in one sample sequenced in a study of blood T cell repertoires in COVID-19 (TCRdb year 2020). Libraries were constructed by the immunoSEQ multiplex PCR assay. In TCRdb, the immuneACCESS table is reduced to in-frame sequences with V and J assigned. These tables do not hold every clone; where another copy was compared, an unresolved V gene accounts for under half, and the others remain unexplained. The sample has hundreds of thousands of clones on record, roughly 91% of them singletons. The ten largest make up 2.5% to 3% of the sample. The sample consisted of PBMCs or T cells enriched from blood (not recorded which). The receptors here all came from a woman aged 45-65 years who had been exposed to COVID-19.

Of note for this clone: The same CDR3 can be traced to other DNA sequences in this sample. The gene calls are TRBV11-2 and TRBJ2-5, with a possible D match to TRBD2 (6 bases). This CDR3 has 14 amino acids. Trimming cost V 3 bases and J 1 base, with 9 bases left between them. CDR1 and CDR2 from the germline V gene are SGHAT and FQNNGV. The CDR3, as DNA: TGTGCCAGCAGCTTGCCGGGGGTCCAAGAGACCCAGTACTTC. Protein: CASSLPGVQETQYF.

V and J are TRBV15 and TRBJ2-5, with TRBD2 matching 13 bases. The trim removed 3 bases at V and 5 bases at J, leaving 6 bases unmatched. Germline loops: CDR1 LNHNV, CDR2 YYDKDF (reference sequence). This CDR3 region has 16 residues. CDR3 residues: CATSRTSGGLGETQYF. The CDR3 nucleotides are TGTGCCACCAGCAGGACTAGCGGGGGGCTAGGTGAGACCCAGTACTTC.

This sequence joins TRBV23-1 and TRBJ2-5, with D possibly matching TRBD2 (6 bases). TRBV23-1 is noted as an ORF with a role that remains uncertain. Trimming took 4 bases from V and 5 from J, leaving 11 bases between them. The CDR3 consists of 13 residues. This chain's CDR3 is CASSRGEEETQYF. CDR3 coding DNA: TGCGCCAGCAGTCGTGGGGAGGAGGAGACCCAGTACTTC.

The rearrangement links TRBV5-1 to TRBJ2-2; weak D call: TRBD2 (5 bases). V was shortened by 1 base and J by 5 bases, with 9 bases between the two germline ends. The CDR3 covers 14 residues. Germline assignment: CDR1 SGHRS and CDR2 YFSETQ. The CDR3 region has the DNA TGCGCCAGCAGCTTGTCACCGGGGACCGGGGAGCTGTTTTTT. Its translation is CASSLSPGTGELFF.

The chain employs TRBV5-4 and TRBJ1-4, with TRBD1 matching 9 bases. This CDR3 spans 15 amino acids. The V gene's germline CDR1 is SGHNT and CDR2 YYREEE (reference sequence). Trimming cost V 3 bases and J 7 bases; bases outside gene matches: 7. The CDR3 region has the DNA TGTGCCAGCAGCTACACAGGGGGCCGAATTGAAAAACTGTTTTTT. It codes for CASSYTGGRIEKLFF. Combining the CDR3 with reference TRBV5-4 and TRBJ1-4 gives the whole variable domain ETGVTQSPTHLIKTRGQQVTLRCSSQSGHNTVSWYQQALGQGPQFIFQYYREEENGRGNFPPRFSGLQFPNYSSELNVNALELDDSALYLCASSYTGGRIEKLFFGSGTQLSVL.

The J gene is TRBJ2-2, the V gene TRBV5-1, with D unclear. Trimming cost V 3 bases and J 0 bases, with 3 bases left between them. The CDR3 spans 13 residues. Germline-derived CDR1 and CDR2 are SGHRS and YFSETQ. The CDR3 coding sequence is TGCGCCAGCAGCTCAGCGAACACCGGGGAGCTGTTTTTT. Translating gives CASSSANTGELFF.

V is TRBV5-1 and J is TRBJ2-7, with TRBD1 identical over 9 bases. Germline V lookup: CDR1 SGHRS, CDR2 YFSETQ. The CDR3 length is 13 residues. The ends lost 4 bases at V and 5 bases at J; junction bases unmatched: 4. The CDR3 DNA reads as TGCGCCAGCAGCAGGACAGGGGACCACGAGCAGTACTTC. Its translation: CASSRTGDHEQYF.

This chain connects TRBV5-6 to TRBJ2-2; D possibly corresponds to TRBD2 (6 bases). The germline gives CDR1 SGHDT, CDR2 YYEEEE. This CDR3 is built from 16 residues. The V end lost 1 base, the J end lost 0 bases, and 10 bases lay between the germline ends. The CDR3 reads CASSLLEGTNTGELFF. In nucleotides, the CDR3 is TGTGCCAGCAGCTTGCTGGAGGGGACGAACACCGGGGAGCTGTTTTTT.

V usage is TRBV4-1 and J usage is TRBJ2-2, with TRBD2 as a possible D gene (6 bases). Trimming shortened V by 1 base and J by 5 bases, and 8 bases separated the two germline ends. Germline-derived CDR1 and CDR2 are MGHRA and YSYEKL. This CDR3 has 14 residues. The CDR3 nucleotides are TGCGCCAGCAGCCAAGTGGCGGGGACCGGGGAGCTGTTTTTT. This translates into CASSQVAGTGELFF.

This rearrangement joins TRBV3-1 (or the pseudogene TRBV3-2) to TRBJ1-2; TRBD1 agrees at 9 bases. This CDR3 has 13 amino acids. Germline V gene data show CDR1 as LGHDT and CDR2 as YNNKEL (reference sequence). Trimming took 3 bases from V and 8 from J; bases not matched to a gene: 4. The CDR3 bases are TGTGCCAGCAGCCACGGACAGGGGCGAGGCTACACCTTC. Amino acids: CASSHGQGRGYTF.

This clone was seen only once. The chain joins TRBV11-2 to TRBJ2-7; possible D gene TRBD1, 6 bases. Germline V gene data show CDR1 as SGHAT and CDR2 as FQNNGV. V lost 0 bases and J 4 bases, leaving 13 bases between the germline ends. The CDR3 extends over 15 amino acids. The CDR3 DNA follows: TGTGCCAGCAGCTTAGAAAGGACAGACCCTTACGAGCAGTACTTC. Protein: CASSLERTDPYEQYF.

The chain couples TRBV19 to TRBJ1-5; 8 positions match TRBD1. Germline-derived CDR1 and CDR2 are LNHDA and SQIVND (reference sequence). Losses at the gene ends were 6 bases for V and 6 bases for J; bases not matched to a gene: 4. The CDR3 is made up of 13 amino acids. The chain's CDR3 is CASRDRGPQPQHF. The CDR3 nucleotides are TGTGCCAGTAGAGACAGGGGTCCTCAGCCCCAGCATTTT.

This clone was observed a few times. The DNA of the CDR3 is TGTGCCAGCAGCGTAGATGGGGCAGAAGAGACCCAGTACTTC. Protein sequence: CASSVDGAEETQYF. This sequence joins TRBV9 and TRBJ2-5; a weak D match, TRBD1 (5 bases). The V end lost 0 bases, the J end lost 3 bases, and 9 bases lay between the germline ends. Germline V gene sequence: CDR1 SGDLS, CDR2 YYNGEE. The CDR3 consists of 14 residues.

CDR3 DNA sequence: TGTGCCAGCAGTTATTCCGGAGGTGGCACTGAAGCTTTCTTT. Translated: CASSYSGGGTEAFF. The chain carries TRBV6-2 or TRBV6-3 and TRBJ1-1; D is uncertain. Germline V gives CDR1 MNHEY, CDR2 SVGEGT. This CDR3 comprises 14 residues. V was clipped by 3 bases and J by 4 bases, with 12 bases between them.

This clone was found once. CDR3 coding DNA: TGCGCCAGCAGCTCCCTACCGGGACAGGGCCTGAACGTGGGCGAAAAACTGTTTTTT. This encodes CASSSLPGQGLNVGEKLFF. The chain links TRBV5-1 to TRBJ1-4; 9 positions agree with TRBD1. The trim removed 3 bases at V and 8 bases at J, leaving 20 bases unmatched. Germline CDR1 and CDR2: SGHRS and YFSETQ. The CDR3 spans 19 residues.

The chain links TRBV28 to TRBJ1-4; 9 bases line up with TRBD1. Germline values: CDR1 MDHEN, CDR2 SYDVKM. The CDR3 is 14 amino acids. J was trimmed by 7 bases and V by 5 bases; bases with no gene match: 5. CDR3 sequence (DNA): TGTGCCAGCAGTCTAGGACAGGGGTTTGAAAAACTGTTTTTT. Residues: CASSLGQGFEKLFF.

V gene TRBV28 combines with J gene TRBJ2-7, with 10 bases lining up with TRBD1. Germline V CDR1 and CDR2: MDHEN, SYDVKM. The CDR3 extends over 16 amino acids. Trimming at V came to 6 bases and at J to 0 bases, leaving 8 bases not matched to a gene. The CDR3 DNA is TGTGCCAGCAGATCGGGACAGGGGATTGTCTCCTACGAGCAGTACTTC. Translated: CASRSGQGIVSYEQYF.

This clone has more than one count but fewer than ten. This chain connects TRBV10-3 to TRBJ1-5, with D possibly being TRBD1 (6 bases). V lost 2 bases and J 10 bases, leaving 15 bases between the germline ends. Germline V lookup: CDR1 ENHRY, CDR2 SYGVKD. There are 14 residues in the CDR3. CDR3 in amino acids: CAISEATGFGPQHF. DNA of the CDR3: TGTGCCATCAGTGAGGCGACAGGATTTGGCCCCCAGCATTTT.

This clone was counted once. The V and J genes are TRBV19 and TRBJ1-1; D gene ambiguous. This CDR3 region has 14 residues. Trimming removed 8 bases from V and 7 bases from J, with 20 bases in between. Germline CDR1 LNHDA, CDR2 SQIVND (reference sequence). The DNA for the CDR3 is TGTGCCAGTTCGACCCGGTCCCGGGGTTTTGAAGCTTTCTTT. Its protein product is CASSTRSRGFEAFF.

The CDR3 loop is CASSGGQESNQPQHF. The DNA of the CDR3 is TGTGCCAGCAGTGGGGGACAGGAGAGCAATCAGCCCCAGCATTTT. The genes are TRBV2 and TRBJ1-5; 8 nucleotides align to TRBD1. CDR3 length equals 15 residues. Losses at the gene ends were 4 bases for V and 1 base for J; bases not matched to a gene: 3. Germline assignment: CDR1 SNHLY and CDR2 FYNNEI.

This chain connects TRBV9 to TRBJ2-3, with 11 bases that match TRBD2. This CDR3 is 14 amino acids long. CDR1 and CDR2 (germline): SGDLS, YYNGEE. The ends lost 3 bases at V and 3 bases at J; junction bases unmatched: 0. CDR3 in DNA: TGTGCCAGCAGCGCTAGCGGGGGGACAGATACGCAGTATTTT. It specifies CASSASGGTDTQYF.

The V call is TRBV28, the J call TRBJ2-3, with a weak D call TRBD1 (5 bases). Per germline, CDR1 MDHEN and CDR2 SYDVKM. Trimming pared 7 bases from V and 2 bases from J, leaving 13 bases between. The CDR3 covers 14 residues. Here the CDR3 reads CASTTPGNTDTQYF. In nucleotides, the CDR3 is TGTGCCAGCACCACCCCAGGGAACACAGATACGCAGTATTTT.

This chain joins TRBV29-1 and TRBJ1-2; no clear D. CDR3 length: 13 amino acids. In germline, CDR1 is SQVTM, CDR2 ANQGSEA. V was clipped by 1 base and J by 2 bases, with 8 bases between them. CDR3 loop: CSVEGTVNYGYTF. CDR3 sequence (DNA): TGCAGCGTTGAAGGTACAGTGAACTATGGCTACACCTTC.

V and J are TRBV2 and TRBJ1-4; the match to TRBD1 covers 7 bases. Germline loops: CDR1 SNHLY, CDR2 FYNNEI. This CDR3 region has 15 residues. V gave up 8 bases and J gave up 8 bases; unmatched junction bases: 14. In DNA, the CDR3 is TGTGCCAGCGGGCAGTGGGGGACAGACTGGGAAAAACTGTTTTTT. This encodes CASGQWGTDWEKLFF.

The gene calls are TRBV2 and TRBJ2-5, with 14 bases identical to TRBD2. Trimming at V came to 4 bases and at J to 5 bases, leaving 9 bases not matched to a gene. Per the germline V gene, CDR1 is SNHLY and CDR2 is FYNNEI. The CDR3 has 17 residues. CDR3 residues: CASSVKTSGGAGETQYF. In DNA form, the CDR3 reads TGTGCCAGCAGTGTTAAGACTAGCGGGGGGGCCGGGGAGACCCAGTACTTC.

V is TRBV7-2 and J is TRBJ2-1; TRBD2 might be the D (5 bases). Trimming removed 3 bases at V and 4 bases at J, with 10 bases between. CDR3 length: 14 residues. Germline loops: CDR1 SGHTA, CDR2 FQGNSA. DNA of the CDR3: TGTGCCAGCAGCTTTCGTCTAGCTTACAATGAGCAGTTCTTC. Amino acids: CASSFRLAYNEQFF.

The chain recombines TRBV18 with TRBJ2-7, with a possible D match to TRBD1 (5 bases). V gave up 5 bases and J gave up 2 bases, with 16 bases separating them. CDR1 and CDR2 from the germline V gene are KGHSH and LQKENI. The CDR3 runs to 15 residues. CDR3: CASSSTTAGPYEQYF. The CDR3 DNA sequence: TGTGCCAGCTCATCTACGACAGCCGGCCCCTACGAGCAGTACTTC.